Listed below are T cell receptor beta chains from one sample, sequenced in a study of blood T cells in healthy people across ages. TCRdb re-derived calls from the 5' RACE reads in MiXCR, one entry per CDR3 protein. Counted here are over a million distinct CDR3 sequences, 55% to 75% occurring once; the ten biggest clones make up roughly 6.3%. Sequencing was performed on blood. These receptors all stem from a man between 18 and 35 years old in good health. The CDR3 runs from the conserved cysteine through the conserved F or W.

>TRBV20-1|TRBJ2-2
CSARTEITGELFF
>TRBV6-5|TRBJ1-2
CASSYAGNGYTF
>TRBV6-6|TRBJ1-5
CASSYPIRDSNQPQHF
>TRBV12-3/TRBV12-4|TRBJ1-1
CASSQVGLNTEAFF
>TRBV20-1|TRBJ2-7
CSATPDIAGANEQYF
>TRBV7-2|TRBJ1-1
CASSLVRQAEAFF
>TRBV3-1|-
CASSQEGHYDTGTSEQYF
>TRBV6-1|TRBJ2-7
CASSEMDEQYF
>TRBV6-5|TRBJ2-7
CASSYGGPYEQYF
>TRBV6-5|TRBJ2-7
CASSYLPGEGSYEQYF
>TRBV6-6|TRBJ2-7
CASSLQTGGAYNEQYF
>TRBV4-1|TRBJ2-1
CASSQPHAGTILYEQFF
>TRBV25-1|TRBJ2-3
CAASGSVDTQYF
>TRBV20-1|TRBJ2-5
CSAARTEPLQETQYF
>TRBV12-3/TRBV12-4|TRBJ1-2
CASSFRRAGGGYTF
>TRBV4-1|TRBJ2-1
CASSPVSGSAFYNEQFF
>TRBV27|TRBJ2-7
CASSLFYPWGPRYEQYF
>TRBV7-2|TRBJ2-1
CASSINRDLSEQFF
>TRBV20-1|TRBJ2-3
CSAEGLAVLYTDTQYF
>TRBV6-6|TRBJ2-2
CATTGEAGELFF